The 14 T cell receptor delta chains presented below share a single source sample, sequenced in a study of Vδ1+ human thymocytes. Findings of the study overall: In the thymus, TRG and TRD repertoires looked highly polyclonal with Gaussian CDR3 lengths.

RNA was extracted from the cells and then reverse transcribed. CDR3 amplicons came from multiplex PCR with pooled V-gene forward and constant-region reverse primers. TCRdb fed the multiplex PCR reads to CATT. In the table there are about 50,000 delta-chain clones, about 15% of which are singletons. For these TCRs, the target antigens are not known. Sequenced: Vdelta1+ gamma-delta thymocytes from the thymus. Subset in this sample: FACS-sorted CD3+ TCRalphabeta- TCRVdelta1+ TCRVdelta2- thymocytes. The receptors originated from a girl under two years old who had congenital heart surgery.

This chain uses TRDV1 with TRDJ1, with D possibly TRDD2 on 9 matching bases. This CDR3 has 23 amino acids. The V gene's germline CDR1 is TSWWSYY and CDR2 QGS. V lost 1 base and J lost 0, with 33 bases in between. CDR3 nucleotides: TGTGCTCTTGGGGAACCCCTTCCTACGGTTAACTCTCCTGGGGGAGAGTACACCGATAAACTCATCTTT. Encoded protein: CALGEPLPTVNSPGGEYTDKLIF.

In regard to this clone: A junction end diverges from the germline sequence, so it may reflect a read error. The chain uses TRDV1 and TRDJ1; D call uncertain. CDR3 length: 13 residues. From germline, CDR1 is TSWWSYY and CDR2 QGS. The CDR3 DNA is TGTGCTCTTGGGAAACTCGTCACCGATAAACTCATCTTT. It translates to CALGKLVTDKLIF.

The V call is TRDV1, the J call TRDJ1; 9 bases line up with TRDD2. This CDR3 spans 18 amino acids. Germline assignment: CDR1 TSWWSYY and CDR2 QGS. V lost 4 bases and J lost 0; bases outside the gene matches: 12. In DNA form, the CDR3 reads TGTGCTCTTGGGGTAAACCTTCCTACAACGCCGTACACCGATAAACTCATCTTT. Translation: CALGVNLPTTPYTDKLIF.

V is TRDV1 and J is TRDJ1; 10 positions match TRDD3. Germline CDR1 reads TSWWSYY; CDR2 reads QGS. Trimming at V came to 3 bases and at J to 0 bases, leaving 34 bases not matched to a gene. The CDR3 has 26 residues. CDR3 in amino acids: CALGDYRGSRVCSEGDTQRYTDKLIF. Written as DNA, the CDR3 is TGTGCTCTTGGGGATTACCGTGGCTCCCGGGTTTGTTCTGAGGGGGATACGCAGCGGTACACCGATAAACTCATCTTT.

The chain is built from TRDV1 and TRDJ1; no reliable D call. CDR1 and CDR2 (germline): TSWWSYY, QGS. With 2 bases removed from V and 11 bases from J, the gap between germline ends came to 30 bases. The CDR3 has 18 residues. CDR3 residues: CALGEFFRGPLFEADLIF. The CDR3 region has the DNA TGTGCTCTTGGGGAATTCTTTCGTGGCCCCCTTTTTGAGGCTGACCTCATCTTT.

This clone was counted between two and nine times. The rearrangement uses TRDV1 and TRDJ1, with a weak D call TRDD3 (6 bases). CDR3 size: 21 residues. CDR1 and CDR2 (germline): TSWWSYY, QGS. Trimming took off 1 base at V and 0 bases at J, with 27 bases between the two ends. Here the CDR3 reads CALGEPHGYYPWGPYTDKLIF. DNA of the CDR3: TGTGCTCTTGGGGAACCTCATGGATACTACCCTTGGGGACCATACACCGATAAACTCATCTTT.

The chain carries TRDV1 and TRDJ1, with a possible D match to TRDD2 (6 bases). The CDR3 totals 21 residues. Trimming shortened V by 2 bases and J by 0 bases, and 28 bases separated the two germline ends. CDR1 is TSWWSYY and CDR2 is QGS in the germline V gene. The CDR3 reads CALGEGDPTDGISVYTDKLIF. In DNA form, the CDR3 reads TGTGCTCTTGGGGAAGGAGATCCTACTGATGGGATCTCCGTGTACACCGATAAACTCATCTTT.

V and J are TRDV1 and TRDJ1; TRDD3 matches at 7 bases. This CDR3 region has 17 residues. J lost 0 bases, V lost 4 bases, and 11 bases had no gene match. Germline CDR1 and CDR2: TSWWSYY and QGS. The CDR3 nucleotides are TGTGCTCTTGGGGTTATTGTGGTGGGGGACTACACCGATAAACTCATCTTT. It translates to CALGVIVVGDYTDKLIF.

This chain connects TRDV1 to TRDJ1, with 8 bases lining up with TRDD3. This CDR3 region has 22 residues. After removal of 4 bases from V and 0 bases from J, the junction contained 25 bases not matched to a gene. CDR1 is TSWWSYY and CDR2 is QGS in the germline V gene. CDR3 sequence reads: CALGVSSSTYWGDVVYTDKLIF. DNA for the CDR3: TGTGCTCTTGGGGTTTCTTCCTCCACTTACTGGGGGGACGTCGTGTACACCGATAAACTCATCTTT.

The chain has TRDV1 and TRDJ1, with 7 bases that match TRDD2. CDR1 TSWWSYY and CDR2 QGS come from the germline V gene. V lost 1 base and J lost 6; bases outside the gene matches: 20. The CDR3 spans 19 residues. In DNA form, the CDR3 reads TGTGCTCTTGGGGAACATTCCTACCCAACACGACACCCCTCATATAAACTCATCTTT. Protein product: CALGEHSYPTRHPSYKLIF.

This clone occurred a few times. At one end, the junction sequence differs from germline, possibly due to a read error. Different DNA sequences within this sample yield the same CDR3. The rearrangement joins TRDV2 to TRDJ1; 7 bases align to TRDD3. Germline-derived CDR1 and CDR2 are GEAIGNYY and EKD. The CDR3 covers 16 residues. The CDR3: CACGGRRGIRTDKLIF. As DNA, the CDR3 is TGTGCCTGTGGGGGCAGAAGGGGGATCCGAACCGATAAACTCATCTTC.

The V call is TRDV1, the J call TRDJ1; 7 bases are shared with TRDD3. CDR3 length equals 22 residues. In germline, CDR1 is TSWWSYY, CDR2 QGS. J was trimmed by 0 bases and V by 0 bases; bases with no gene match: 22. The CDR3 DNA reads as TGTGCTCTTGGGGAACTATCCCTAGACTGCCCTGGCGGGGGGGATGACACCGATAAACTCATCTTT. Its translation is CALGELSLDCPGGGDDTDKLIF.

The sample holds a few counts of this clone. The chain is built from TRDV1 and TRDJ2; 12 bases map to TRDD3. The J segment lost 4 bases and the V segment lost 1 base, leaving 31 bases of the junction unmatched. CDR1 is TSWWSYY, CDR2 QGS, per germline. The CDR3 contains 26 residues. The CDR3 region is CALGEHLYSFYRTGGYTSRGTAQLFF. The CDR3 DNA reads TGTGCTCTTGGGGAACATCTATATTCCTTCTACAGAACTGGGGGATACACCTCTCGTGGGACAGCACAACTCTTCTTT.

The sample holds a few counts of this clone. This rearrangement joins TRDV1 to TRDJ1; D gene unclear. Trimming left V 5 bases short and J 1 base short, with 14 bases between. The CDR3 runs to 15 residues. Germline assignment: CDR1 TSWWSYY and CDR2 QGS. The CDR3 region has the DNA TGTGCTCTTGGGAAAGGACGAGATTCCACCGATAAACTCATCTTT. Protein sequence: CALGKGRDSTDKLIF.